The clone carrying this T cell receptor beta chain was counted between two and nine times. The record originates from a study of blood T cell repertoires in COVID-19. Study in general: COVID-19 samples from acute and convalescent phases originated in the United States, Italy and Spain. T cells, B-cell-depleted T cells, or PBMCs provided the cDNA or gDNA that served as material.

The CDR3 length is 15 residues. Looked up from germline, CDR1 is SGHRS and CDR2 is YFSETQ. V was cut by 0 bases and J by 2 bases, with 11 bases left in between. As processed by the authors: The assay estimated nucleated cells by amplifying reference gene primers. Assay: immunoSEQ multiplex PCR; the TCRdb copy retains only in-frame clones and omits some. V and J calls and clone size follow that table, whereas D and trimming were derived from the DNA. The data contain 100,000 to 150,000 clones, roughly nine tenths of them singletons. The J gene is TRBJ1-1, the V gene TRBV5-1; TRBD1 is a possible D gene (6 bases). This receptor was obtained from a man between 65 and 85 years old who had recovered from COVID-19. Sequencing input: peripheral blood. The CDR3 DNA follows: TGCGCCAGCAGCTTGGCCGGGACATACAACACTGAAGCTTTCTTT. Translated, it gives CASSLAGTYNTEAFF.